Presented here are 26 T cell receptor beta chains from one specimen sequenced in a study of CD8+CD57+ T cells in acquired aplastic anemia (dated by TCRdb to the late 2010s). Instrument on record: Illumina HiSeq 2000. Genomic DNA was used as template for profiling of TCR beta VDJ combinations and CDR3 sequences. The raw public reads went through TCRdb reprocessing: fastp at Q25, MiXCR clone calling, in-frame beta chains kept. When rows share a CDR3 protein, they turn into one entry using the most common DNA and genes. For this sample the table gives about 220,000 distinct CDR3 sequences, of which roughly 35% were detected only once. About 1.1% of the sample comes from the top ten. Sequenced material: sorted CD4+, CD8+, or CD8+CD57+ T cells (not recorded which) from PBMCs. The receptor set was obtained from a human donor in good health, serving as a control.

The DNA of the CDR3 is TGTGCCAGCAGTGTTTTAACTAGCGGGGGAAGCTCCTACAATGAGCAGTTCTTC. Amino acids: CASSVLTSGGSSYNEQFF. The V gene is TRBV25-1, the J gene TRBJ2-1; 11 bases are shared with TRBD2. CDR3 length: 18 amino acids. The germline CDR1 and CDR2 sequences are MGHDK and SYGVNS. The ends lost 4 bases at V and 0 bases at J; junction bases unmatched: 8.

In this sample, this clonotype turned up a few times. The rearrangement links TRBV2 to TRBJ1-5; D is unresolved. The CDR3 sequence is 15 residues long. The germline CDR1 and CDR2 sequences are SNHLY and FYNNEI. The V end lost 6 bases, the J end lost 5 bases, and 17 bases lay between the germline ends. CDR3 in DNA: TGTGCCAGCAGCAGTAGCGGGAGGTTGGATCAGCCCCAGCATTTT. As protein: CASSSSGRLDQPQHF.

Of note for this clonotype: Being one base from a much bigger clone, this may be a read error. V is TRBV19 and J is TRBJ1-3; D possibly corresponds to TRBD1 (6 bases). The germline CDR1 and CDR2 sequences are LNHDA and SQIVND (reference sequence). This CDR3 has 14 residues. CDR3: CASSPGHSGSTIYF. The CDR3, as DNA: TGTGCCAGTAGCCCGGGACACTCTGGAAGCACCATATATTTT.

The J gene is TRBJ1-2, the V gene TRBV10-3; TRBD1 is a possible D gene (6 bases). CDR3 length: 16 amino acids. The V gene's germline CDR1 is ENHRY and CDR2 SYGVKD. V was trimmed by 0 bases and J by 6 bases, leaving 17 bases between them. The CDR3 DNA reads TGTGCCATCAGTGAGTCTGGGTACAGGGACCTACATGGCTACACCTTC. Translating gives CAISESGYRDLHGYTF.

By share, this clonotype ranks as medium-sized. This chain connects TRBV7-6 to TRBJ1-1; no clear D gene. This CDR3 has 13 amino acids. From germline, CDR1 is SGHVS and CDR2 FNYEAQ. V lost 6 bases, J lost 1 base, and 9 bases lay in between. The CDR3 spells CASSVGRNTEAFF. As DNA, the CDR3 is TGTGCCAGCAGTGTCGGACGGAACACTGAAGCTTTCTTT.

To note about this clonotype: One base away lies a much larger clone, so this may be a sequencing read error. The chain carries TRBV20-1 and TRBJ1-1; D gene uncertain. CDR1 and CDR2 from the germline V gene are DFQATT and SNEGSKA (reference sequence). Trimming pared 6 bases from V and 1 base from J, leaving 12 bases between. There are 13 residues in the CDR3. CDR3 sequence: CSADYQRNTEAFF. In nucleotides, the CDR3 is TGCAGTGCGGACTATCAGAGGAACACTGAAGCTTTCTTT.

CDR3 protein: CASSTPGLAGGASTDTQYF. The DNA of the CDR3 is TGTGCCAGCAGCACCCCGGGACTAGCGGGGGGAGCGAGCACAGATACGCAGTATTTT. The genes are TRBV21-1 and TRBJ2-3; the tabulated D call, TRBD2, remains unverified against the DNA. TRBV21-1 is a pseudogene locus. The CDR3 length is 19 residues.

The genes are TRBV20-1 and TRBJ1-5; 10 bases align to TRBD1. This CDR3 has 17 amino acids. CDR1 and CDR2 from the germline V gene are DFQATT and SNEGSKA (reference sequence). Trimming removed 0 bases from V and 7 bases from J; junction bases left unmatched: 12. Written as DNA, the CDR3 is TGCAGTGCTAGAGATTCCAGACAGGGGGCGAGGGGCCAGCCCCAGCATTTT. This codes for CSARDSRQGARGQPQHF.

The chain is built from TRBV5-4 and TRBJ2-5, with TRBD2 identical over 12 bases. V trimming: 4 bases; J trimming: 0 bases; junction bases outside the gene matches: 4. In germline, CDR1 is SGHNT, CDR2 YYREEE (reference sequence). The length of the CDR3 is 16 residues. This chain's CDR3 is CASSHGLAGHQETQYF. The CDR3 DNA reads TGTGCCAGCAGCCATGGACTAGCGGGGCACCAAGAGACCCAGTACTTC.

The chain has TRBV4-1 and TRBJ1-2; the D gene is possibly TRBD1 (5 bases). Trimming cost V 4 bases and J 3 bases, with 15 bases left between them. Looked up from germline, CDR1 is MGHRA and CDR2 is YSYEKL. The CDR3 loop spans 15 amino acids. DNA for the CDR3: TGCGCCAGCAGCCCCACCCGAAGGGGTTACTATGGCTACACCTTC. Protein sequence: CASSPTRRGYYGYTF.

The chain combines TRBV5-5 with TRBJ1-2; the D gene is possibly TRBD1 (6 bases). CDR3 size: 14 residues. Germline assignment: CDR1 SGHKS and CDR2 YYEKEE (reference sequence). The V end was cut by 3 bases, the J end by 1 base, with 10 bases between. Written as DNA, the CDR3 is TGTGCCAGCAGCTCTACAGGGTTTAACTATGGCTACACCTTC. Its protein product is CASSSTGFNYGYTF.

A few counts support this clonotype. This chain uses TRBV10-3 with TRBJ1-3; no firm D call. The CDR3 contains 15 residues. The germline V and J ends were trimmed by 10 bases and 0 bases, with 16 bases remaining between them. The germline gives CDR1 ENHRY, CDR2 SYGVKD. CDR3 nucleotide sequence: TGTGCCAGCAGAGAGAAGCCCTTCTCTGGAAACACCATATATTTT. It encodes CASREKPFSGNTIYF.

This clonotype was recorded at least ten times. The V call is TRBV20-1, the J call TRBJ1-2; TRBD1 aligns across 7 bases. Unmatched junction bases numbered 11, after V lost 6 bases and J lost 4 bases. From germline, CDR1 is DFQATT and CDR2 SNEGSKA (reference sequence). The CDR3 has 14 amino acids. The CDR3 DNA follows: TGCAGTGCACCCGACAGGGTAGGGGGCTATGGCTACACCTTC. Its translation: CSAPDRVGGYGYTF.

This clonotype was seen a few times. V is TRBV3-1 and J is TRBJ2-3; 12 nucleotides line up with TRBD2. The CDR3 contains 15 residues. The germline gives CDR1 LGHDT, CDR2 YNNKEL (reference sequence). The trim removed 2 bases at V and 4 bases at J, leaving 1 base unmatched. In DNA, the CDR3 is TGTGCCAGCAGCCAACTAGCGGGAGGGCCAGATACGCAGTATTTT. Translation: CASSQLAGGPDTQYF.

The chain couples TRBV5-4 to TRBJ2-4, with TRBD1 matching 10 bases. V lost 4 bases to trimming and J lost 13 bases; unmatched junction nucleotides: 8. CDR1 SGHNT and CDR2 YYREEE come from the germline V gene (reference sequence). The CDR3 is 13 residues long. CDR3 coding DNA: TGTGCCAGCAGCACTGACAGGGGGCTATCGCAGTACTTC. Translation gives CASSTDRGLSQYF.

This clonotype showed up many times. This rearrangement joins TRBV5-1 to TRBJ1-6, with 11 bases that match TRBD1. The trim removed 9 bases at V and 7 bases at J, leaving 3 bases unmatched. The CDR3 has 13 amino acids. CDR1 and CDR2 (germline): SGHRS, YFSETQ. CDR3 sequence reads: CATGTGGNSPLHF. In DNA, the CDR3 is TGCGCCACCGGGACAGGGGGAAATTCACCCCTCCACTTT. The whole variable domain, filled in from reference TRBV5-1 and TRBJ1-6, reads KAGVTQTPRYLIKTRGQQVTLSCSPISGHRSVSWYQQTPGQGLQFLFEYFSETQRNKGNFPGRFSGRQFSNSRSEMNVSTLELGDSALYLCATGTGGNSPLHFGNGTRLTVT.

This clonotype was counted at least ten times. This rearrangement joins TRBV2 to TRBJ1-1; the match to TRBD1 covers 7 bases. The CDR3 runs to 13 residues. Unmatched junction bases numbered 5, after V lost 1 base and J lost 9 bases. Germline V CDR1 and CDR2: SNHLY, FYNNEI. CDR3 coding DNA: TGTGCCAGCAGTGAAGGACAGGGATTGAAAGCTTTCTTT. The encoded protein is CASSEGQGLKAFF.

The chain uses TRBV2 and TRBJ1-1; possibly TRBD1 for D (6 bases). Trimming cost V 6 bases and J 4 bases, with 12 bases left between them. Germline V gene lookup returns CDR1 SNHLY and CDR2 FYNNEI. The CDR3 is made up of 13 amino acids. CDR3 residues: CASSTGQGTEAFF. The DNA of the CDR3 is TGTGCCAGCAGCACAGGGCAGGGCACTGAAGCTTTCTTT.

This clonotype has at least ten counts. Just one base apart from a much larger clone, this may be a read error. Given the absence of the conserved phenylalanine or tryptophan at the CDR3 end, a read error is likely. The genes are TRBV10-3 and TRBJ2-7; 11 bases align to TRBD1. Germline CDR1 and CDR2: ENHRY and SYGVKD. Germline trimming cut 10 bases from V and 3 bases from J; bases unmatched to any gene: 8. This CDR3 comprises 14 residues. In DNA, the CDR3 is TGTGCCACCCAGTGGACAGGGGGCATCTACGAGCAGTACCTC. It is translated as CATQWTGGIYEQYL.

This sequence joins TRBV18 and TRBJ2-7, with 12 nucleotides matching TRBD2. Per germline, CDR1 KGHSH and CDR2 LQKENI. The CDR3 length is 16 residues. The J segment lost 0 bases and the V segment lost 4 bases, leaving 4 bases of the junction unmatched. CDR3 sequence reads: CASSLTSGGLSYEQYF. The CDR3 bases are TGTGCCAGCTCACTGACTAGCGGGGGCCTCTCCTACGAGCAGTACTTC.

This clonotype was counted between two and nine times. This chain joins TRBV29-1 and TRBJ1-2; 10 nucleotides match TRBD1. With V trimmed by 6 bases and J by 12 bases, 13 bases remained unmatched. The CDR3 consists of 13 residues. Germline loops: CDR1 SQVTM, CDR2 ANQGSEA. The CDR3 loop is CSVGGTGASGNTF. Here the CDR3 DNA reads TGCAGCGTGGGAGGGACAGGGGCCTCTGGAAACACCTTC.

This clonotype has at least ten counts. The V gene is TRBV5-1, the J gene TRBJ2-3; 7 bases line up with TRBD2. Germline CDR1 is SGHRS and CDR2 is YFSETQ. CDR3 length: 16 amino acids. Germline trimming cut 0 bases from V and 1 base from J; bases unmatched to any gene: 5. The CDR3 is CASSLVVGGGTDTQYF. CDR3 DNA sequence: TGCGCCAGCAGCTTGGTTGTGGGGGGGGGCACAGATACGCAGTATTTT.

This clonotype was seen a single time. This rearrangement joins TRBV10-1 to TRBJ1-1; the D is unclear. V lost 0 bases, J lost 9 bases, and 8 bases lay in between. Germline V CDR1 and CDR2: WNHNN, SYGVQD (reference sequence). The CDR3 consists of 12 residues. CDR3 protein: CASSESFGKAFF. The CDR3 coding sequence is TGCGCCAGCAGTGAGTCGTTCGGCAAAGCTTTCTTT.

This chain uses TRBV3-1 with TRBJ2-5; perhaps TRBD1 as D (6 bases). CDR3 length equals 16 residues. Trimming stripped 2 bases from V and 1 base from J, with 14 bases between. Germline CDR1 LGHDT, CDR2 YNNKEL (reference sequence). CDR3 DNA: TGTGCCAGCAGCCAAAGCTTTGGACAGCCCCAAGAGACCCAGTACTTC. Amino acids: CASSQSFGQPQETQYF.

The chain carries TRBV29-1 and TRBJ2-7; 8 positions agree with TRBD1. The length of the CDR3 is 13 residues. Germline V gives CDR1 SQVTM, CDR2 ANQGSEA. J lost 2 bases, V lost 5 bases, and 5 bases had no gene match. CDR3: CSVSGTGTYEQYF. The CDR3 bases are TGCAGCGTTTCCGGGACAGGCACCTACGAGCAGTACTTC.

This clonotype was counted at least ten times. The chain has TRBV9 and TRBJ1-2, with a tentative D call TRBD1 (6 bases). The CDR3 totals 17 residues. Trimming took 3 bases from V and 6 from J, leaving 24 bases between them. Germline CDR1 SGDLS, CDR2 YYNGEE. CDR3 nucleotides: TGTGCCAGCAGCGCAGTGCGGGGGCCGGTGGGGCGTAATGGCTACACCTTC. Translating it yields CASSAVRGPVGRNGYTF.